This T cell receptor (beta chain) was observed in a study of control samples from healthy donors and cancer patients. The protocol was immunoSEQ multiplex PCR, while the TCRdb copy is restricted to in-frame clones and leaves out a portion. The sample has roughly 170,000 clones; roughly 95% are singletons. V dropped 5 bases and J dropped 3 bases, with 13 bases sitting between them. CDR3 length: 14 amino acids. Germline V gives CDR1 SEHNR, CDR2 FQNEAQ (reference sequence). The specimen sequenced was blood. The chain uses TRBV7-9 and TRBJ1-2, with D possibly TRBD1 on 5 matching bases. The origin of this receptor is a woman aged 60 to 75 in good health. The CDR3 reads CASSPIGGDYGYTF. As DNA, the CDR3 is TGTGCCAGCAGCCCAATTGGGGGGGACTATGGCTACACCTTC. Looking up the rest from reference TRBV7-9 and TRBJ1-2 gives the full variable domain: DTGVSQNPRHKITKRGQNVTFRCDPISEHNRLYWYRQTLGQGPEFLTYFQNEAQLEKSRLLSDRFSAERPKGSFSTLEIQRTEQGDSAMYLCASSPIGGDYGYTFGSGTRLTVV.